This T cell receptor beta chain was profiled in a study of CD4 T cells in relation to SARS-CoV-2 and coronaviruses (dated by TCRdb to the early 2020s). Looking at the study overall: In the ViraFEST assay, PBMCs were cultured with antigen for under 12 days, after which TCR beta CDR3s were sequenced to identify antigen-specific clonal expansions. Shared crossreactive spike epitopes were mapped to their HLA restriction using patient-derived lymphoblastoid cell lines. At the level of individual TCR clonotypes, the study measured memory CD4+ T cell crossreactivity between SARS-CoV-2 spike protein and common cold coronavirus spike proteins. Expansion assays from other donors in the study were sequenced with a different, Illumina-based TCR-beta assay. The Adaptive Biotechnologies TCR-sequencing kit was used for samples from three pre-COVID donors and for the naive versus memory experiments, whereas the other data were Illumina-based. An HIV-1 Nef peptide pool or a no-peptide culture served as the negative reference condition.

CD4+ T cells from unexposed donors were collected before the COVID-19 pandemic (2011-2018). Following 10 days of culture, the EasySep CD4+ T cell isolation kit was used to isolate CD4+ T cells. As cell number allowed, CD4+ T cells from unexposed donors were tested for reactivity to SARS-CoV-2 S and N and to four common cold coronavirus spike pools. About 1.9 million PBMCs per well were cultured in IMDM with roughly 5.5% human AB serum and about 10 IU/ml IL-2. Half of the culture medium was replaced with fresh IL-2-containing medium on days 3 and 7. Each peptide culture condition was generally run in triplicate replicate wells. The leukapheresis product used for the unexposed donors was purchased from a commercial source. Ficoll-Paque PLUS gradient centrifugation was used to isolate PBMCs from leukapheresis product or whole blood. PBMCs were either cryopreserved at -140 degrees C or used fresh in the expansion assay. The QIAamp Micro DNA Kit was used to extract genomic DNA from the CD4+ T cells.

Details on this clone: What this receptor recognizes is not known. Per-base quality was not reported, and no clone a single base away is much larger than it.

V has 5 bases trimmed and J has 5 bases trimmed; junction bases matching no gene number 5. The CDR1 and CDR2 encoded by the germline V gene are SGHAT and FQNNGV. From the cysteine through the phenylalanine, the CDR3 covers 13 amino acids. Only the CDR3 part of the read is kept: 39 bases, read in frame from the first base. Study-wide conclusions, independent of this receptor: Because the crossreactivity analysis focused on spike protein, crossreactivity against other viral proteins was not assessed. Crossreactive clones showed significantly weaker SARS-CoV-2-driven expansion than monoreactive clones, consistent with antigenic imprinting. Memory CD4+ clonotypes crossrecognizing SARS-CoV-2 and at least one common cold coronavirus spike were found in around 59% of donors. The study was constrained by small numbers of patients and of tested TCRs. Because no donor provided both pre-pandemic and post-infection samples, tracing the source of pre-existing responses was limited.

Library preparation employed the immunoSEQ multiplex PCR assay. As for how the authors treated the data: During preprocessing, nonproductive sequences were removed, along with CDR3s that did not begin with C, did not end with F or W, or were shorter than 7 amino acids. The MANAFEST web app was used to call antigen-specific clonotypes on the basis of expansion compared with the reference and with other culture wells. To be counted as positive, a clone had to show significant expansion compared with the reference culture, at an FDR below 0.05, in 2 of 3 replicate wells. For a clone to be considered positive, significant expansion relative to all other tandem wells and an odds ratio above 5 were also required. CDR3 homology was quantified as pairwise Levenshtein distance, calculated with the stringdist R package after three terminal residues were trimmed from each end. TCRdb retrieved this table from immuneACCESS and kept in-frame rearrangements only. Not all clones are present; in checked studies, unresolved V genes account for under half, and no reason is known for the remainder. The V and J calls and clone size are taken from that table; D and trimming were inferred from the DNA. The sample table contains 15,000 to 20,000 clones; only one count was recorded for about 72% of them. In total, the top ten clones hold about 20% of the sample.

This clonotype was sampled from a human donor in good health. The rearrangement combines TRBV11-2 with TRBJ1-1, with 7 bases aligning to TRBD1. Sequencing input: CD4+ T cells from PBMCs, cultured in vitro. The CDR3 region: CASSEGAGTEAFF. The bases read TGTGCCAGCAGCGAGGGGGCCGGGACTGAAGCTTTCTTT. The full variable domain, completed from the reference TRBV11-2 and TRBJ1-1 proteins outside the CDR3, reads EAGVAQSPRYKIIEKRQSVAFWCNPISGHATLYWYQQILGQGPKLLIQFQNNGVVDDSQLPKDRFSAERLKGVDSTLKIQPAKLEDSAVYLCASSEGAGTEAFFGQGTRLTVV.